This TCR beta chain was found in a study of blood T cell repertoires in COVID-19. CDR3 size: 14 residues. Germline lookup yields CDR1 GTSNPN and CDR2 SVGIG (reference sequence). V gave up 3 bases and J gave up 8 bases; unmatched junction bases: 7. The protocol was immunoSEQ multiplex PCR, while the TCRdb copy is restricted to in-frame clones and leaves out a portion. Among approximately 86,000 clones listed, about nine tenths were seen once. The TCR was taken from a man aged 50-60 years with acute or convalescent COVID-19. Specimen: peripheral blood. The rearrangement joins TRBV30 to TRBJ1-2, with TRBD1 matching over 12 bases. This CDR3 reads CAWRSGQGARGYTF. CDR3 bases: TGTGCCTGGAGATCGGGACAGGGGGCTAGAGGCTACACCTTC.